In its sample, the clone carrying this T cell receptor beta chain was seen a few times. The entry originates in a study of memory CD4+ T cells and cytomegalovirus serostatus. The assay was immunoSEQ multiplex PCR, and TCRdb's table has in-frame clones only and misses some. The data show around 53,000 clones, 70% to 85% seen once. The germline V gene encodes CDR1 SQVTM and CDR2 ANQGSEA. This CDR3 region has 12 residues. Trimming took off 4 bases at V and 10 bases at J, with 16 bases between the two ends. Single viable CD3+CD4+CD8-CD45RO+ cells were sorted as the memory CD4+ T cells. Positive selection with CD4 microbeads enriched total CD4+ T cells.

The sequenced material came from memory CD4+ T cells from blood. This TCR derives from an adult in good health and CMV-seronegative. The chain employs TRBV29-1 and TRBJ1-1; D is possibly TRBD1 (5 bases). The CDR3 DNA reads TGCAGCGTTGGGGAAGAGGGGCGCGGAGCTTTCTTT. Its protein is CSVGEEGRGAFF.